The T cell receptor (beta chain) under discussion was sequenced for a study of blood T cells in healthy people across ages. Whole-study results and caveats: Researchers said unsorted PBMCs prevented a conclusive naive versus antigen-experienced comparison. A roughly linear fall in TCR beta diversity per million T cells was seen with increasing age. Versus aged donors, long-lived donors had higher diversity and more naive CD4+ cells. As naive T cell percentage varied, TCR beta diversity correlated strongly with it.

CDR1 is DFQATT and CDR2 is SNEGSKA in the germline V gene (reference sequence). The CDR3 has 13 amino acids. The V end was cut by 1 base, the J end by 6 bases, with 9 bases between. With respect to this clonotype: Its antigen is as yet unknown.

For the second PCR, which ran for about 7 to 11 cycles, a sample-barcoded 5' primer and a J-beta primer mix were used. Via MiXCR, TCRdb re-called the 5' RACE reads, giving one row per CDR3 protein. The repertoire holds 1.5 million to 2 million distinct CDR3 sequences, with roughly 30% as singletons. The chain joins TRBV20-1 to TRBJ2-2; tentatively, D is TRBD1 (6 bases). This TCR derives from a woman between 25 and 40 years old in good health. The sequencing input was blood. The CDR3 is CSARVQGSGELFF. The CDR3 DNA is TGCAGTGCTAGAGTCCAGGGGTCCGGGGAGCTGTTTTTT.